The 28 T cell receptor beta chains in this list originate from one sample, sequenced in a study of Tregs in tolerant kidney transplant recipients. Some clones are missing from TCRdb's copy, which holds only in-frame ones; the method was immunoSEQ multiplex PCR. The profile shows 95,000 to 120,000 clones, nearly 90% of them singletons. This material consisted of CD4+ T cells from blood, taken before the transplant. The source is a human donor who received a combined kidney and bone marrow transplant.

This rearrangement joins TRBV7-6 to TRBJ1-2; D is ambiguous. The germline CDR1 and CDR2 sequences are SGHVS and FNYEAQ. The CDR3 covers 13 residues. V lost 1 base and J 3 bases, leaving 6 bases between the germline ends. The CDR3 sequence: CASSLGQDYGYTF. The CDR3 nucleotides are TGTGCCAGCAGCTTAGGCCAGGACTATGGCTACACCTTC.

Only one count was recorded for this clone. V and J are TRBV14 and TRBJ1-6, with D hard to call. Germline V gene sequence: CDR1 SGHDN, CDR2 FVKESK. Deletions cut 0 bases from V and 7 bases from J, with 4 bases between. The CDR3 runs 13 residues. CDR3 region: CASSQDLNSPLHF. The DNA of the CDR3 is TGTGCCAGCAGCCAAGATCTGAATTCACCCCTCCACTTT.

The chain links TRBV5-6 to TRBJ1-5, with a tentative D call TRBD1 (5 bases). Deletions cut 4 bases from V and 5 bases from J, with 13 bases between. The length of the CDR3 is 14 residues. The V gene's germline CDR1 is SGHDT and CDR2 YYEEEE. In DNA form, the CDR3 reads TGTGCCAGCAGCCTCGGCCTAGGGGATCAGCCCCAGCATTTT. Amino acid sequence: CASSLGLGDQPQHF.

The chain recombines TRBV27 with TRBJ2-3; D possibly corresponds to TRBD2 (6 bases). The CDR3 length is 13 residues. In germline, CDR1 is MNHEY, CDR2 SMNVEV (reference sequence). Trimming took off 0 bases at V and 7 bases at J, with 8 bases between the two ends. The CDR3 DNA reads TGTGCCAGCAGTTTATCCCGGACTAATACGCAGTATTTT. Encoded protein: CASSLSRTNTQYF.

This CDR3 reads CASSPSRQGNYEQYF. In DNA, the CDR3 is TGTGCCAGCTCACCATCCCGACAGGGGAACTACGAGCAGTACTTC. V gene TRBV18 combines with J gene TRBJ2-7; 8 bases map to TRBD1. V dropped 2 bases and J dropped 3; count of bases not matched to a gene: 6. The CDR3 extends over 15 amino acids. Per the germline V gene, CDR1 is KGHSH and CDR2 is LQKENI.

The chain combines TRBV30 with TRBJ1-1; TRBD1 agrees at 8 bases. CDR1 and CDR2 from the germline V gene are GTSNPN and SVGIG (reference sequence). CDR3 length equals 14 residues. The V and J ends lost 3 bases and 4 bases, in that order; junction bases with no gene match: 7. CDR3 in amino acids: CAWSGQGWATEAFF. The DNA of the CDR3 is TGTGCCTGGAGCGGACAGGGTTGGGCCACTGAAGCTTTCTTT.

The V call is TRBV27, the J call TRBJ1-2, with D unclear. CDR3 length: 13 residues. CDR1 is MNHEY and CDR2 is SMNVEV in the germline V gene (reference sequence). The germline V and J ends were trimmed by 5 bases and 4 bases, with 11 bases remaining between them. In DNA form, the CDR3 reads TGTGCCAGCAGTACTCCACCTTTCTATGGCTACACCTTC. Amino acids: CASSTPPFYGYTF.

V is TRBV2 and J is TRBJ2-4; TRBD1 agrees at 12 bases. Germline V gene data show CDR1 as SNHLY and CDR2 as FYNNEI. The CDR3 runs 17 residues. Trimming removed 4 bases from V and 7 bases from J; junction bases left unmatched: 11. In nucleotides, the CDR3 is TGTGCCAGCAGTGTGGATGGGACAGGGGGCGGGTCGAACATTCAGTACTTC. It is translated as CASSVDGTGGGSNIQYF.

V is TRBV28 and J is TRBJ1-1, with a weak D call TRBD1 (5 bases). Germline V gives CDR1 MDHEN, CDR2 SYDVKM. Between the trimmed V and J ends, which lost 5 bases and 11 bases, there was a span of 18 bases. This CDR3 is 13 amino acids long. CDR3: CASSDRQPVRAFF. The DNA of the CDR3 is TGTGCCAGCAGTGACAGACAGCCTGTGAGGGCTTTCTTT.

This rearrangement joins TRBV6-5 to TRBJ1-3, with D tentatively TRBD1 (6 bases). The CDR3 extends over 13 amino acids. V lost 8 bases and J 4 bases, leaving 12 bases between the germline ends. Looked up from germline, CDR1 is MNHEY and CDR2 is SVGAGI. CDR3 sequence reads: CASHRRGGNTIYF. The CDR3 region has the DNA TGTGCCAGCCACCGCAGGGGCGGAAACACCATATATTTT.

The chain is built from TRBV7-2 and TRBJ1-2; maybe TRBD1 (5 bases). V lost 0 bases to trimming and J lost 14 bases, with 16 bases between them. The CDR3 has 13 amino acids. Germline loops: CDR1 SGHTA, CDR2 FQGNSA. As DNA, the CDR3 is TGTGCCAGCAGCTTAGCGGGGGGACCCAGAGGGACCTTC. Protein product: CASSLAGGPRGTF. The full variable domain, in which reference TRBV7-2 and TRBJ1-2 provide the parts outside the CDR3, is GAGVSQSPSNKVTEKGKDVELRCDPISGHTALYWYRQSLGQGLEFLIYFQGNSAPDKSGLPSDRFSAERTGGSVSTLTIQRTQQEDSAVYLCASSLAGGPRGTFGSGTRLTVV.

This chain joins TRBV10-3 and TRBJ1-2; 8 nucleotides align to TRBD1. V dropped 2 bases and J dropped 8; count of bases not matched to a gene: 10. Germline loops: CDR1 ENHRY, CDR2 SYGVKD. This CDR3 is built from 15 residues. In DNA, the CDR3 is TGTGCCATCAGTGAGGACAGGGGAATCGCCGGGGGCTACACCTTC. Protein: CAISEDRGIAGGYTF.

V and J are TRBV5-8 and TRBJ1-2; 7 bases are a match to TRBD1. The CDR3 is 15 amino acids. Germline loops: CDR1 SGHTS, CDR2 YDEGEE. V shed 6 bases and J 5 bases; nucleotides not matched to a gene: 13. CDR3 nucleotide sequence: TGTGCCAGCACCAAACCACCGGGACAGAGATATGGCTACACCTTC. Protein: CASTKPPGQRYGYTF.

This sequence joins TRBV4-3 and TRBJ2-7; D might be TRBD1 (5 bases). V gave up 4 bases and J gave up 0 bases, with 13 bases separating them. This CDR3 comprises 15 residues. Per the germline V gene, CDR1 is LGHNA and CDR2 is YSLEER. The CDR3 DNA sequence: TGCGCCAGCAGCCTCCAACCGACAGCCTCCTACGAGCAGTACTTC. Amino acids: CASSLQPTASYEQYF.

This clone was observed once. The chain employs TRBV18 and TRBJ1-2; possibly TRBD1 for D (5 bases). The CDR3 covers 12 residues. Germline V gene lookup returns CDR1 KGHSH and CDR2 LQKENI. Between the trimmed V and J ends, which lost 2 bases and 8 bases, there was a span of 9 bases. The CDR3 DNA reads TGTGCCAGCTCACCAGGGGCTAGGGGCTACACCTTC. Protein sequence: CASSPGARGYTF.

The chain has TRBV29-1 and TRBJ2-3; TRBD2 matches at 10 bases. Germline V gives CDR1 SQVTM, CDR2 ANQGSEA. V dropped 6 bases and J dropped 2; count of bases not matched to a gene: 8. The CDR3 length is 15 residues. CDR3 protein: CSVGLAGGPTDTQYF. For the CDR3, the DNA is TGCAGCGTGGGATTAGCGGGAGGCCCCACAGATACGCAGTATTTT.

The CDR3 sequence: CASREGTLDYGYTF. CDR3 in DNA: TGTGCCAGCAGGGAGGGAACGTTGGACTATGGCTACACCTTC. The chain links TRBV2 to TRBJ1-2, with D hard to call. Trimming removed 6 bases from V and 3 bases from J, with 14 bases in between. Per the germline V gene, CDR1 is SNHLY and CDR2 is FYNNEI. The CDR3 is 14 residues long.

The chain uses TRBV11-2 and TRBJ1-3; D unclear. CDR3 length equals 14 residues. The germline V and J ends were trimmed by 0 bases and 4 bases, with 7 bases remaining between them. In germline, CDR1 is SGHAT, CDR2 FQNNGV. CDR3 region: CASSLEAGGNTIYF. The CDR3 DNA reads as TGTGCCAGCAGCTTAGAAGCAGGAGGAAACACCATATATTTT.

V is TRBV27 and J is TRBJ2-3; 7 nucleotides align to TRBD2. The trim removed 6 bases at V and 2 bases at J, leaving 17 bases unmatched. The CDR3 consists of 18 residues. Germline CDR1 is MNHEY and CDR2 is SMNVEV (reference sequence). The CDR3 here is CASRKPPWGGRDTDTQYF. The DNA for the CDR3 is TGTGCCAGCAGAAAACCCCCATGGGGGGGACGGGACACAGATACGCAGTATTTT.

The chain employs TRBV28 and TRBJ2-1, with 8 bases lining up with TRBD1. Per the germline V gene, CDR1 is MDHEN and CDR2 is SYDVKM. V gave up 5 bases and J gave up 4 bases; unmatched junction bases: 7. The CDR3 spans 15 residues. CDR3 sequence: CASSLRDRFYNEQFF. CDR3 nucleotide sequence: TGTGCCAGCAGTCTACGGGACAGGTTTTACAATGAGCAGTTCTTC.

The chain employs TRBV7-6 and TRBJ1-3; the match to TRBD1 covers 7 bases. V trimming: 4 bases; J trimming: 1 base; junction bases outside the gene matches: 1. Germline lookup yields CDR1 SGHVS and CDR2 FNYEAQ. This CDR3 contains 14 residues. Here the CDR3 DNA reads TGTGCCAGCAGCTCACAGGGGTCTGGAAACACCATATATTTT. It translates to CASSSQGSGNTIYF.

The chain has TRBV11-2 and TRBJ2-2, with TRBD2 matching 13 bases. This CDR3 has 18 amino acids. CDR1 SGHAT and CDR2 FQNNGV come from the germline V gene. J was trimmed by 1 base and V by 3 bases; bases with no gene match: 5. The CDR3, as DNA: TGTGCCAGCAGCTTGGGGACTAGCGGGACTAAGAACACCGGGGAGCTGTTTTTT. The encoded protein is CASSLGTSGTKNTGELFF.

This clone has just a few counts. The V gene is TRBV11-2, the J gene TRBJ1-1; no clear D gene. The germline V gene has CDR1 SGHAT and CDR2 FQNNGV. V lost 5 bases, J lost 4 bases, and 14 bases lay in between. The CDR3 is 14 residues long. The CDR3 sequence: CASSDRREGTEAFF. In DNA, the CDR3 is TGTGCCAGCAGCGATAGGAGGGAGGGCACTGAAGCTTTCTTT.

The gene calls are TRBV5-1 and TRBJ1-3; D is uncertain. Trimming took 4 bases from V and 4 from J, leaving 15 bases between them. Germline V gives CDR1 SGHRS, CDR2 YFSETQ. There are 15 residues in the CDR3. DNA for the CDR3: TGCGCCAGCAGCGAGGCCGGAGAAATAGGAAACACCATATATTTT. Its protein product is CASSEAGEIGNTIYF.

The chain has TRBV5-4 and TRBJ2-5; TRBD1 aligns across 9 bases. After removal of 4 bases from V and 5 bases from J, the junction contained 12 bases not matched to a gene. The CDR3 covers 16 residues. The germline V gene has CDR1 SGHNT and CDR2 YYREEE (reference sequence). The CDR3 DNA reads as TGTGCCAGCAGCACCTCCGGACAGGGGACGCGGGAGACCCAGTACTTC. This codes for CASSTSGQGTRETQYF.

A single count supports this clone. The chain employs TRBV2 and TRBJ2-7, with D perhaps matching TRBD1 (6 bases). This CDR3 is built from 13 residues. Deletions cut 8 bases from V and 3 bases from J, with 14 bases between. Germline assignment: CDR1 SNHLY and CDR2 FYNNEI. CDR3 DNA: TGTGCCAGCCACCGGGACAACCGCTACGAGCAGTACTTC. Encoded protein: CASHRDNRYEQYF.

This chain uses TRBV2 with TRBJ1-1; tentatively, D is TRBD1 (5 bases). CDR1 is SNHLY and CDR2 is FYNNEI in the germline V gene. V was pared by 2 bases and J by 3 bases, with 16 bases between. The CDR3 is made up of 16 amino acids. As DNA, the CDR3 is TGTGCCAGCAGTGAACGACAGCAGTTTGGGGACACTGAAGCTTTCTTT. Encoded protein: CASSERQQFGDTEAFF. Drawing the rest from reference TRBV2 and TRBJ1-1, the complete variable domain is EPEVTQTPSHQVTQMGQEVILRCVPISNHLYFYWYRQILGQKVEFLVSFYNNEISEKSEIFDDQFSVERPDGSNFTLKIRSTKLEDSAMYFCASSERQQFGDTEAFFGQGTRLTVV.

The J gene is TRBJ2-3, the V gene TRBV7-6, with 7 bases lining up with TRBD2. Per the germline V gene, CDR1 is SGHVS and CDR2 is FNYEAQ. The CDR3 totals 15 residues. After removal of 5 bases from V and 6 bases from J, the junction contained 11 bases not matched to a gene. The CDR3 sequence: CASSLSGGEADTQYF. CDR3 bases: TGTGCCAGCAGCCTCTCTGGGGGGGAGGCGGATACGCAGTATTTT.